This T cell receptor (beta chain) was profiled in a study of cytomegalovirus exposure and HLA in healthy donors. The CDR3 has 16 amino acids. Germline V gene sequence: CDR1 SGHRS, CDR2 YFSETQ. Trimming cost V 1 base and J 5 bases; bases outside gene matches: 7. General study findings and limits: According to a subsequent analysis, TCR clusters from the first cohort were inclined to appear together in the roughly 110 validation repertoires. Cytomegalovirus-associated TCR beta chains were listed, numbering 150 to 200.

Method: immunoSEQ multiplex PCR; TCRdb's copy keeps in-frame clones and lacks some. The table has around 120,000 clones, approximately 91% seen once. Details on this clone: The antigen remains undetermined.

Separate from the roughly 630-subject first cohort was the roughly 130-subject validation cohort, to which the donors belonged. The receptor was isolated from a man between 18 and 35 years old in good health and CMV-seropositive. V gene TRBV5-1 combines with J gene TRBJ2-2; 8 bases match TRBD1. The sequencing input was PBMCs. CDR3 region: CASSLNQGARTGELFF. As DNA, the CDR3 is TGCGCCAGCAGCTTGAACCAGGGGGCCCGGACCGGGGAGCTGTTTTTT.